The sequence of this TCR beta chain was determined in a study of early T cells in non-severe SARS-CoV-2 infection. This clonotype was detected a few times. Trimming removed 3 bases from V and 2 bases from J, with 11 bases in between. Germline V CDR1 and CDR2: SGHTA, FQGNSA. This CDR3 contains 15 residues. Unique molecular identifiers were affixed to single, distinct cDNA molecules. TCRdb reanalysed the 5' RACE reads using MiXCR and keeps one entry per CDR3 protein. The table shows nearly 60,000 distinct CDR3 sequences, with 9.5% to 15% occurring only once. The TCR was taken from an adult who was a healthcare worker with PCR-confirmed SARS-CoV-2 infection or an uninfected control (not recorded which). The sample taken for sequencing was whole blood. V and J are TRBV7-2 and TRBJ1-5; no definite D call. The chain's CDR3 is CASSFVDGGNQPQHF. CDR3 coding DNA: TGTGCCAGCAGCTTTGTCGACGGGGGCAATCAGCCCCAGCATTTT.